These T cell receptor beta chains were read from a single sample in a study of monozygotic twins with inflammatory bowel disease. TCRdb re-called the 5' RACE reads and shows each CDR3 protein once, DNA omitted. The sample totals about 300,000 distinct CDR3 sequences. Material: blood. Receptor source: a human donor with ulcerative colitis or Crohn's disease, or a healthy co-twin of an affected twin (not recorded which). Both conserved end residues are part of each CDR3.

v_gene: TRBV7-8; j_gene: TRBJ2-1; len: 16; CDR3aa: CASSPQTSGGVGEQFF
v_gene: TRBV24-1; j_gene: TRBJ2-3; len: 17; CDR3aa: CATSEPPGAGGTDTQYF
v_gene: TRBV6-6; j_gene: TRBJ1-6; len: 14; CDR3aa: CASSYGQFNSPLHF
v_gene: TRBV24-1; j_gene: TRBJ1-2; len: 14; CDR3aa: CATSDPTGYYGYTF
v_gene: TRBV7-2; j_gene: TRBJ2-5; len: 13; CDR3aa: CASSLDVMGTQYF
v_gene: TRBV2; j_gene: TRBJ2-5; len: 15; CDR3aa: CASSEAVLVGETQYF
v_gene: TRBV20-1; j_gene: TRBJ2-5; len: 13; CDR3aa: CSAMTSRQETQYF
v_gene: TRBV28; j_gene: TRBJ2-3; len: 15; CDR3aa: CASNGQRLSTDTQYF
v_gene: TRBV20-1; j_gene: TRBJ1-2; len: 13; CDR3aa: CSVTPIINYGYTF
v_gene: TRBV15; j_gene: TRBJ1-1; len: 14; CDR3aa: CATSRDLGTAEAFF
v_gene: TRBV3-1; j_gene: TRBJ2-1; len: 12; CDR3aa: CASSQDYGGQFF
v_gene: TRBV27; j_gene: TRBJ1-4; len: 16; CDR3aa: CASSLFAEATNEKLFF
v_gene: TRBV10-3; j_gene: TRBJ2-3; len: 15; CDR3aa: CAISELSGRADTQYF
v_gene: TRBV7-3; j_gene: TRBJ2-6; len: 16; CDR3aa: CASSPRVGVGANVLTF
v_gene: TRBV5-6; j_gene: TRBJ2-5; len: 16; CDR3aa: CASSSRGRGWQETQYF
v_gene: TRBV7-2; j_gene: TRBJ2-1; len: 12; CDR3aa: CASSSLMLLQFF
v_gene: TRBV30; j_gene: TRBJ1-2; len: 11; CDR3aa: CAWSVVGGYTF
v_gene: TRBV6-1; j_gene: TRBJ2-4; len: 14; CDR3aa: CATQRETARNIQYF
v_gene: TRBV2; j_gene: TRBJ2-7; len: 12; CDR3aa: CASSQGEGEQYF
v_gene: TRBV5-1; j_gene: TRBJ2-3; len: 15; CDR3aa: CASWAGGPGTDTQYF
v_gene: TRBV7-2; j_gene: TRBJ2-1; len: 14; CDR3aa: CASSLDSAGTGFFF
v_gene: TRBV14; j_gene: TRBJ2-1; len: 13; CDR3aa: CASSQSSANEQFF
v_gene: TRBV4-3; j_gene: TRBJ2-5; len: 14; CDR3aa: CASSHRTGQETQYF
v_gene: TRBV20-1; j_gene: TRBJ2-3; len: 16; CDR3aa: CSARDSSVPSTDTQYF
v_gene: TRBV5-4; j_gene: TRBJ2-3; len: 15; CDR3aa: CASSPVGLGTDTQYF
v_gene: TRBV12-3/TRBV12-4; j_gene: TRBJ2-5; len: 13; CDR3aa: CASSTSKEETQYF
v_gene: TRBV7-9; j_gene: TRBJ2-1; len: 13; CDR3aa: CASSMGLRNEQFF
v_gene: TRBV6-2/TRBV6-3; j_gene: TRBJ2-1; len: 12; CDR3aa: CASSRETSRQFF
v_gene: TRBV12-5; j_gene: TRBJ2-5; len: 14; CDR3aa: CASGPGHLTETQYF
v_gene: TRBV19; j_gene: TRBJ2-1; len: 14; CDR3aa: CATPRGRGNNEQFF
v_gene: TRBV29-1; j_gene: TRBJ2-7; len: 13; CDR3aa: CSGIALPLYEQYF
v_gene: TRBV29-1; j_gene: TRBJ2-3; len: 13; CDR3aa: CSVGGSRADTQYF
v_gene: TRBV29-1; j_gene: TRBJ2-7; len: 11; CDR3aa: CSVDNTYEQYF
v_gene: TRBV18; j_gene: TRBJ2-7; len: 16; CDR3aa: CASSPLPGQGGDEQYF
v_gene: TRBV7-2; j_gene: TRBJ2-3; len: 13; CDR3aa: CASSAGSPDTQYF
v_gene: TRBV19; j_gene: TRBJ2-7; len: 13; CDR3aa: CASSFDRGQEQYF
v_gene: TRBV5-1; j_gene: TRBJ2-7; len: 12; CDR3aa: CASSQDTLEQYF
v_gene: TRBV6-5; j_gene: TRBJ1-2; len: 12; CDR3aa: CASTDAAGGYTF
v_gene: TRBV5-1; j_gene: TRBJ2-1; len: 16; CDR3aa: CASSYTSGTGGSEQFF
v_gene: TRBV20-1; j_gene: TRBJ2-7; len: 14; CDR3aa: CSARVYRGRGEQYF
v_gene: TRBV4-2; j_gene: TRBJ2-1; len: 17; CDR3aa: CASSQVMSLSKGGEQFF
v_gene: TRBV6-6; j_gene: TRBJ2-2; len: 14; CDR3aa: CASIKGGNTGELFF
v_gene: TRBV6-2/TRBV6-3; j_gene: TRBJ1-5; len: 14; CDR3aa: CASRKTGIDQPQHF
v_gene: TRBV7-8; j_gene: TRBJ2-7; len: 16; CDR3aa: CASSLGVGQSSYEQYF
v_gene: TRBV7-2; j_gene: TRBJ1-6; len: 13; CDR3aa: CAGRQLTNSPLHF
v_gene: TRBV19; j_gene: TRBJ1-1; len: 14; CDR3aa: CASSISVMNTEAFF
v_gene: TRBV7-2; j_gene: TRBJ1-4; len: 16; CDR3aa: CASSLAGTGSSGKLFF
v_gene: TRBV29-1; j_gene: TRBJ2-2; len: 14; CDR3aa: CSVAGTTNTGELFF
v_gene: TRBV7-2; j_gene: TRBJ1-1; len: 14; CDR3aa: CASNSPAAGTEAFF